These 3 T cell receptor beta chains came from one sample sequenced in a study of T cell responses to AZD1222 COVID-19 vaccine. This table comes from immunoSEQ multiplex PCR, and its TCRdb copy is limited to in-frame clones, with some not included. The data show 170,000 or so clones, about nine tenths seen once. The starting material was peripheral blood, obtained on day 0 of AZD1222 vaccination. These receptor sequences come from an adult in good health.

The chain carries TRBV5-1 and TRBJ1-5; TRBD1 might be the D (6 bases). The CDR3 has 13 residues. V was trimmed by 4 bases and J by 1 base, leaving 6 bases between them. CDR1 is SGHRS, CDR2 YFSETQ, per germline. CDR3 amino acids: CASSQGSNQPQHF. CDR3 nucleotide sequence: TGCGCCAGCAGCCAGGGGAGCAATCAGCCCCAGCATTTT.

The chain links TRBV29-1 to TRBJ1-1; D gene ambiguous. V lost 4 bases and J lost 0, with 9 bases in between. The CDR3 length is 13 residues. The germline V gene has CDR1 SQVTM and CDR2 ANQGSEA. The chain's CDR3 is CSVVRQMNTEAFF. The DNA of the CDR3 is TGCAGCGTTGTAAGGCAAATGAACACTGAAGCTTTCTTT. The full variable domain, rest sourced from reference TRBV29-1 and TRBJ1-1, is SAVISQKPSRDICQRGTSLTIQCQVDSQVTMMFWYRQQPGQSLTLIATANQGSEATYESGFVIDKFPISRPNLTFSTLTVSNMSPEDSSIYLCSVVRQMNTEAFFGQGTRLTVV.

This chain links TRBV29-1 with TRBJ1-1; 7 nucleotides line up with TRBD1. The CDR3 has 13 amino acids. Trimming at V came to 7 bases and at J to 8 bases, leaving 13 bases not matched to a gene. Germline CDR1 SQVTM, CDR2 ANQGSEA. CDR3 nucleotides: TGCAGCGGTGGACAGGCTAGACTTTCGGAAGCTTTCTTT. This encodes CSGGQARLSEAFF.